What follows describes a single T cell receptor (beta chain). Its matching antigen is unknown. The sample comes from a study of CXCR3-negative and CXCR3-positive naive CD8 T cells. General study findings and limits: For memory CD8+ cells diversity was much lower, but both naive subsets had comparably high diversity. Naive CXCR3-positive and CXCR3-negative cells shared TRBV-TRBJ usage; memory cells diverged.

In triplicate, each CD8+ T cell subset was sorted at a few hundred thousand cells per replicate. UMI-tagged TRB cDNA libraries were built via 5' RACE. TCRdb re-called the 5' RACE reads, yielding one record per CDR3 amino acid sequence without DNA. This repertoire includes tens of thousands of distinct CDR3 sequences. Germline lookup yields CDR1 MDHEN and CDR2 SYDVKM. CDR3 size: 14 residues. This sequence joins TRBV28 and TRBJ1-1; TCRdb proposes TRBD1, but this gene call is untestable without DNA. Specimen: naive CXCR3- CD8+ T cells from blood. The subset was: CD45RO-CCR7+CD27+CD95- naive CD8+ T cells lacking CXCR3 (TNR3-). The receptor's source is a human donor in good health. Some clones in this sample may be carry-over from other donors' samples. CDR3 region: CASSLTGGQSEAFF.